This entry describes one T cell receptor beta chain. The antigen it recognizes is unknown. The sample holds no much larger clone one base away, and base qualities are not on file. The data originate from a study of type 1 regulatory T cells (dated by TCRdb to 2020 to 2022). Turning to the overall study: The study characterized an in vitro protocol that generated a Tr1-enriched, alloantigen-specific CD4 T cell product named T-allo10. T-allo10 was being tested clinically in patients with hematological malignancies who were undergoing allogeneic hematopoietic stem cell transplantation.

T-allo10 cells derived from donors were reported to be host alloantigen-specific and anergic, and to suppress in an alloantigen-specific manner. The germline V end is reduced by 5 bases and the J end by 0 bases; junction bases left unmatched: 4. From the cysteine up to the phenylalanine, the CDR3 has a length of 15 residues. Only the CDR3 portion is preserved as DNA: 45 bases, with reading frame beginning at the first base. The sequencer was an Illumina MiSeq. The public reads were reanalyzed by TCRdb: fastp trimming at Q25, MiXCR alignment, in-frame beta chains only. Rows with a matching CDR3 protein are joined into one entry that keeps the most common DNA and genes. In this sample the table shows approximately 23,000 distinct CDR3 sequences, roughly 72% of which occur a single time. The ten largest clonotypes hold roughly 13% of the sample.

The source of this sequence is a human donor in good health. This chain is built from TRBV12-3 or TRBV12-4 and TRBJ1-3, with 7 junctional bases fitting TRBD1. The sample consisted of cultured T cells, either the whole culture or a sorted T cell fraction (not recorded which). Taken with the paper, the label for cell subset or site translates to: Tr1-enriched cell product generated in vitro against host alloantigens. The CDR3 reads CASSPRQGSGNTIYF. Read as DNA, the sequence is TGTGCCAGCAGTCCGCGACAGGGCTCTGGAAACACCATATATTTT.